The clone carrying this TCR beta chain was seen repeatedly, ten times or more. V shed 3 bases and J shed 0 bases, with 14 bases lying between them. CDR1 is LGHNT and CDR2 is FRNRAP in the germline V gene. This CDR3 spans 16 amino acids. This entry belongs to a study of regulatory T cells in long-lasting Graves disease. Both iRepertoire HTBI primers and Arm-PCR of CDR3 regions were used to build the TCR beta libraries. From the multiplex PCR reads, TCRdb called clonotypes with MiXCR, one entry per CDR3 protein. Of a few hundred thousand distinct CDR3 sequences in the sample, 23% are singletons; the top ten hold roughly 28%. Time point indicated: persistent/refractory GD, antithyroid drugs over 5 years with positive TRAb. Making the TCR library involved RNA that had been extracted from PBMCs. Criteria from the American Thyroid Association guidelines were applied to diagnose Graves' disease. Recruitment took place at an endocrinology department in Xi'an, China.

This chain uses TRBV12-5 with TRBJ1-2; no clear D. Sequences were derived from peripheral blood mononuclear cells (PBMCs), sampled when the disease was refractory, from a patient treated with antithyroid drugs. The clonotype comes from a female donor with Graves disease. Here the CDR3 DNA reads TGTGCTAGTGGTTTAATTTTGTCAGCCTCTAACTATGGCTACACCTTC. Amino acids: CASGLILSASNYGYTF. The whole variable domain, remainder taken from reference TRBV12-5 and TRBJ1-2, is DARVTQTPRHKVTEMGQEVTMRCQPILGHNTVFWYRQTMMQGLELLAYFRNRAPLDDSGMPKDRFSAEMPDATLATLKIQPSEPRDSAVYFCASGLILSASNYGYTFGSGTRLTVV.